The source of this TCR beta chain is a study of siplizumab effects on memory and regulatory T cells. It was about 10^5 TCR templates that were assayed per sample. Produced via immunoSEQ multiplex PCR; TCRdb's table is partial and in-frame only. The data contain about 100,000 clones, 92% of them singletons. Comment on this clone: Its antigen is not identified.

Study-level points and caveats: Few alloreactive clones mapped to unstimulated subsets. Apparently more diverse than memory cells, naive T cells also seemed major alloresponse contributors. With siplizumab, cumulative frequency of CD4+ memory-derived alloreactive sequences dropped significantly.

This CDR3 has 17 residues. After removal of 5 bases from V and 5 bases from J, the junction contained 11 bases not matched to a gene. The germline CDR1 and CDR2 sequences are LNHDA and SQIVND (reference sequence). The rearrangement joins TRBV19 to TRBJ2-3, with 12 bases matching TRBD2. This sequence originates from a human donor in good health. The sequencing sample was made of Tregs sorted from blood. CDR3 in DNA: TGTGCCAGTAGTCCCCGATCTAGCGGGAGGGTGAGAGATACGCAGTATTTT. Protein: CASSPRSSGRVRDTQYF. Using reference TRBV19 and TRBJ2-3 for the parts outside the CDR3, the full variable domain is DGGITQSPKYLFRKEGQNVTLSCEQNLNHDAMYWYRQDPGQGLRLIYYSQIVNDFQKGDIAEGYSVSREKKESFPLTVTSAQKNPTAFYLCASSPRSSGRVRDTQYFGPGTRLTVL.